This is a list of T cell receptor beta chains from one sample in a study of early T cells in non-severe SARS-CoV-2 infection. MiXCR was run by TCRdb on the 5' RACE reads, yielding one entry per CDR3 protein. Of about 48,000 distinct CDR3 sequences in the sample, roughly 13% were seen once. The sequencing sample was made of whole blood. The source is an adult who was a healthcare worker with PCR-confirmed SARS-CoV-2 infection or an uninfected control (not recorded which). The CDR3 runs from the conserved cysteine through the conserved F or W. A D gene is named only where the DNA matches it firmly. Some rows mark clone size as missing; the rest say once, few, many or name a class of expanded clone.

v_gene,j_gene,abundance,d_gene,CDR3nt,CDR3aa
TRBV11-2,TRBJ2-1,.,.,TGTGCCAGCAGGATGAGCTCCTACAATGAGCAGTTCTTC,CASRMSSYNEQFF
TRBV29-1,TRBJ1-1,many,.,TGCAGCGTTGGAGGCTACAGTTTGAACACTGAAGCTTTCTTT,CSVGGYSLNTEAFF
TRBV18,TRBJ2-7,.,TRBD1,TGTGCCAGCTCACCACCTGGCAGGGGGCGAACCTACGAGCAGTACTTC,CASSPPGRGRTYEQYF
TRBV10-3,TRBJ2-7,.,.,TGTGCCATCAGTGACGCCTCAACCCCCTACGAGCAGTACTTC,CAISDASTPYEQYF
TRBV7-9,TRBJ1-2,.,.,TGTGCCACCTCTCCACGGGGACAATATGGCTACACCTTC,CATSPRGQYGYTF
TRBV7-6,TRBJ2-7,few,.,TGTGCCAGCAGCCCCGATGGGGTCGAGCAGTACTTC,CASSPDGVEQYF
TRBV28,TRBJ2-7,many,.,TGTGCCAGCAGTTTACCCCAATACCCCTACGAGCAGTACTTC,CASSLPQYPYEQYF
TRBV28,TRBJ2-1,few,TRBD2,TGTGCCAGCAGTCCTATCACTAGCGGGAAGCGGAGTGAGCAGTTCTTC,CASSPITSGKRSEQFF
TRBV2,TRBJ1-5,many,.,TGTGCCAGCAGTGACCGGGGCCATCAGCCCCAGCATTTT,CASSDRGHQPQHF
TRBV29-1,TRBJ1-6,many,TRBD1,TGCAGCGCCGATAGAGGGCAGGGGGCTAGTTCACCCCTCCACTTT,CSADRGQGASSPLHF
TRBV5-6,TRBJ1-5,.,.,TGTGCCAGCAGCTTGTCCTTTCGGGGGCTAAATCAGCCCCAGCATTTT,CASSLSFRGLNQPQHF
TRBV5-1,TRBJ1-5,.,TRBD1,TGCGCCAGCAGCCTGGGACAGACTGCCAATCAGCCCCAGCATTTT,CASSLGQTANQPQHF
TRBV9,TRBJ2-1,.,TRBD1,TGTGCCAGCAGCGGGACAGGGGCGCGGTATGAGCAGTTCTTC,CASSGTGARYEQFF
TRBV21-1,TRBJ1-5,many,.,TGTGCCAGCAGCCACACACGGGCCTATTGGGCTCAGCCCCAGCATTTT,CASSHTRAYWAQPQHF
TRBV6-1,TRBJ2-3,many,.,TGTGCCAGCATTATCCTCCCGGGGGACCGCACAGATACGCAGTATTTT,CASIILPGDRTDTQYF
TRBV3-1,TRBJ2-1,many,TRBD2,TGTGCCAGCACCCCCGGAGGCGGGAGCGCAGGGAATGAGCAGTTCTTC,CASTPGGGSAGNEQFF
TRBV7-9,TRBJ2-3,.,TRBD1,TGTGCCAGCAGCAACAGGGGGCTCACAGATACGCAGTATTTT,CASSNRGLTDTQYF
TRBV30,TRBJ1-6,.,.,TGTGCCTGGAGTGGGGAACTGAGTTCACCCCTCCACTTT,CAWSGELSSPLHF
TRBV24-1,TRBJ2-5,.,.,TGTGCCACCAGTGATTCATATGAGGGTCTTGAGACCCAGTACTTC,CATSDSYEGLETQYF
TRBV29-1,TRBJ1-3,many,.,TGCAGCGTTGAAATCCCCGGGGCTGGAAACACCATATATTTT,CSVEIPGAGNTIYF
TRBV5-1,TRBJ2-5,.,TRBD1,TGCGCCAGCAGCCACCGAGCTCAGGGGGCTTTAGAGACCCAGTACTTC,CASSHRAQGALETQYF
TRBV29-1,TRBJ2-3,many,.,TGCAGCGTACTTGGGCCGGGAAGAGGAGATACGCAGTATTTT,CSVLGPGRGDTQYF
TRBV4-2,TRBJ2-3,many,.,TGTGCCAGCAGCCAGGGGGCGGAGGGGGCAGATACGCAGTATTTT,CASSQGAEGADTQYF
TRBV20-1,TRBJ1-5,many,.,TGCAGTGCTAGAAACAGGGGCAATCAGCCCCAGCATTTT,CSARNRGNQPQHF
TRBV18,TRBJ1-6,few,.,TGTGCCAGCTCACCACCGGGCGCTCAGGGGAATTCACCCCTCCACTTT,CASSPPGAQGNSPLHF
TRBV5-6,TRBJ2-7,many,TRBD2,TGTGCCAGCAGCTTGTACCCGGCGGGAGGGTCCCCCTACGAGCAGTACTTC,CASSLYPAGGSPYEQYF
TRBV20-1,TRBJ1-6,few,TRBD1,TGCAGTGCTAGTTTCCCAGGGGGGGTCTCCTATAATTCACCCCTCCACTTT,CSASFPGGVSYNSPLHF
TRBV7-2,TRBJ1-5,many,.,TGTGCCAGCAGCTTAGCGCGGGCAGGTGGACAGCCCCAGCATTTT,CASSLARAGGQPQHF
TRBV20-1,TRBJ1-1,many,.,TGCAGTGCTAGCGGTGGGCGGAACCGGGAGGCTTTCTTT,CSASGGRNREAFF
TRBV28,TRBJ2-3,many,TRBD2,TGTGCCAGCAGTTCGGCGGGAGGAGCGGAGGGTACGCAGTATTTT,CASSSAGGAEGTQYF
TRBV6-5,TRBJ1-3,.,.,TGTGCCACCTGGGAGGGATATACTGGAAACACCATATATTTT,CATWEGYTGNTIYF
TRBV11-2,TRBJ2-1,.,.,TGTGCCAGCAGCCCCCTTGGCGCGTGGGGAGGTAAAGAGCAGTTCTTC,CASSPLGAWGGKEQFF
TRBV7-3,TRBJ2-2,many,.,TGTGCCAGCAGCTTGGCCGGGGAGCTGTTTTTT,CASSLAGELFF
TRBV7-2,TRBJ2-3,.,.,TGTGCCAGCAGCTTAATGTGGGGTACAGATACGCAGTATTTT,CASSLMWGTDTQYF
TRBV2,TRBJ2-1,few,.,TGTGCCAGCAGCCCTTACCACTCCTACAATGAGCAGTTCTTC,CASSPYHSYNEQFF
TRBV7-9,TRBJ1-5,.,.,TGTGCCAGCAGCCGGCCCTCCCTAGACCAGAGCAATCAGCCCCAGCATTTT,CASSRPSLDQSNQPQHF
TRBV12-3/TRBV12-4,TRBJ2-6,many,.,TGTGCCAGCACCCCAGGGTGGCAATCTGGGGCCAACGTCCTGACTTTC,CASTPGWQSGANVLTF
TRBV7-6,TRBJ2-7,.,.,TGTGCCAGCAGCTTAGCCCAGAACTACGAGCAGTACTTC,CASSLAQNYEQYF
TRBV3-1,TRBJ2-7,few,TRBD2,TGTGCCAGCAGCCACGGGGGGTTCTACGAGCAGTACTTC,CASSHGGFYEQYF
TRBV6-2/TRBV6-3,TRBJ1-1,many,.,TGTGCCAGCAGTCCGTCGGGGCGCGGAGGGGATTTGGAAGCTTTCTTT,CASSPSGRGGDLEAFF
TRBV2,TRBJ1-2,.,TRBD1,TGTGCCAGCAGTATGACAGGGCGCAATGGCTACACCTTC,CASSMTGRNGYTF